This TCR beta chain was retrieved from a study of radiotherapy plus CTLA-4 blockade in lung cancer. Sequencing used immunoSEQ multiplex PCR; TCRdb keeps in-frame clones, though not all of them. This table holds tens of thousands of clones, about 88% found once. The CDR3 totals 16 residues. V lost 5 bases and J lost 2; bases outside the gene matches: 6. Germline CDR1 is SGHAT and CDR2 is FQNNGV. The sequenced sample was peripheral blood, obtained from a patient treated with radiotherapy plus ipilimumab. V and J are TRBV11-2 and TRBJ2-4; 10 bases match TRBD1. The TCR originated in a human donor with non-small cell lung cancer whose response to radiotherapy plus ipilimumab could not be evaluated. The CDR3 sequence: CASSQGQGGTKNIQYF. CDR3 nucleotide sequence: TGTGCCAGCAGCCAAGGACAGGGGGGAACCAAAAACATTCAGTACTTC.